This T cell receptor (beta chain) derives from a study of PD-1 and CTLA-4 blockade in melanoma. The table came from immunoSEQ multiplex PCR; TCRdb's copy has only in-frame clones and leaves some out. The table has 7,000 to 8,000 clones, approximately 80% seen once. The CDR3 is 17 amino acids. Trimming shortened V by 2 bases and J by 6 bases, and 17 bases separated the two germline ends. Germline CDR1 and CDR2: MNHNS and SASEGT. The J gene is TRBJ1-6, the V gene TRBV6-1; weak D call: TRBD1 (5 bases). Sequenced here: CD8+ T cells from peripheral blood, sampled before anti-PD-1 treatment. This clonotype was obtained from a human donor with melanoma. The CDR3 protein is CASSEFGAGWVNSPLHF. The CDR3 coding sequence is TGTGCCAGCAGTGAATTTGGGGCTGGGTGGGTTAATTCACCCCTCCACTTT.